This TCR beta chain was found in a study of T cells after yellow fever vaccination. Points from the study as a whole: Peaking on day 5 versus 15, the secondary response was faster but weaker. A large majority of primary-vaccination clones showed up again after the booster (roughly 96% CD4, about 90% CD8). Bulk-population clonotypes that are abundant could appear as contaminants in FACS-sorted repertoires.

Points on this clonotype: The target antigen is unknown.

Each CDR3 protein is one row after TCRdb ran MiXCR on the 5' RACE reads. The sample yields about 340,000 distinct CDR3 sequences, about 4% seen once. The V end was cut by 1 base, the J end by 3 bases, with 6 bases between. Germline loops: CDR1 SGHTA, CDR2 FQGNSA. The CDR3 totals 13 residues. The gene calls are TRBV7-2 and TRBJ2-5; no firm D call. The specimen comprised PBMCs, sampled 5 days after the yellow fever booster vaccination. The origin of this receptor is a man between 18 and 29 years old who received the YFV17D yellow fever vaccine. The CDR3 spells CASSLGFKETQYF. The CDR3 DNA reads TGTGCCAGCAGCTTAGGCTTTAAAGAGACCCAGTACTTC.